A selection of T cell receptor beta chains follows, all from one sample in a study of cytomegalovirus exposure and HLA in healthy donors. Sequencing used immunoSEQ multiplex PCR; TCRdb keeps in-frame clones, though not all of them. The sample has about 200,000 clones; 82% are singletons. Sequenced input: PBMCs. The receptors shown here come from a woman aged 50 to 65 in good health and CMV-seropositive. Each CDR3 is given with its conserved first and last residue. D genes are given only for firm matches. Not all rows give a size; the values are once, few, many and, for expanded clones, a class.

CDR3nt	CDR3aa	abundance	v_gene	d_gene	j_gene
TGTGCCAGCAAAAGACAGGGGCACACCGGGGAGCTGTTTTTT	CASKRQGHTGELFF	-	TRBV25-1	TRBD1	TRBJ2-2
TGTGCCAGCAGCTTGGAAGGGGGCGGTCGTGGCTACACCTTC	CASSLEGGGRGYTF	-	TRBV5-8	TRBD1	TRBJ1-2
TGTGCCACCAGCAGAGAGCTAGCGGGAGTACGCGAGCAGTACTTC	CATSRELAGVREQYF	-	TRBV15	TRBD2	TRBJ2-7
TGTGCCAGCAGTGGGGACAGACCTACCGGGGAGCTGTTTTTT	CASSGDRPTGELFF	-	TRBV2	TRBD1	TRBJ2-2
TGTGCCAGTATAGGGGGCATAGAAGCTTTCTTT	CASIGGIEAFF	-	TRBV19	TRBD1	TRBJ1-1
TGTGCCAGCAGCCAAGCCGGGACAGGGGTCTATGGCTACACCTTC	CASSQAGTGVYGYTF	-	TRBV14	TRBD1	TRBJ1-2
TGTGCCAGCAGGGGACAGTCTAACACCGGGGAGCTGTTTTTT	CASRGQSNTGELFF	-	TRBV27	TRBD1	TRBJ2-2
TGTGCCAGCAGCCCGACAGGGGGGAACTATGGCTACACCTTC	CASSPTGGNYGYTF	once	TRBV7-2	TRBD1	TRBJ1-2
TGCGCCAGCAGTGACAGGGGAGAGACCCAGTACTTC	CASSDRGETQYF	-	TRBV10-1	-	TRBJ2-5
TGTGCCAGCAGCGTCTCGCCGGCGGGCTACGAGCAGTACTTC	CASSVSPAGYEQYF	few	TRBV9	-	TRBJ2-7
TGCGCCAGCAGCGTACTGAGAAGTGATACTGAAGCTTTCTTT	CASSVLRSDTEAFF	-	TRBV5-1	-	TRBJ1-1
TGTGCCAGCAGTTACGACAGGGGACACGAGCAGTACTTC	CASSYDRGHEQYF	-	TRBV7-9	TRBD1	TRBJ2-7
TGTGCCAGCAACTCCAGGAGTAGCGGGTCCTCCTACAATGAGCAGTTCTTC	CASNSRSSGSSYNEQFF	-	TRBV11-2	TRBD2	TRBJ2-1
TGCGCCAGCAGCTTGGTGATTTCCGGCGGCGATACGCAGTATTTT	CASSLVISGGDTQYF	-	TRBV5-1	-	TRBJ2-3
TGTGCCAGCAGTCCCCCGGGACAGGGGGCAGGGGATGCTTTCTTT	CASSPPGQGAGDAFF	-	TRBV6-6	TRBD1	TRBJ1-1
TGTGCCAGCAGCTTAACGGGACAGTATCTCTCACCCCTCCACTTT	CASSLTGQYLSPLHF	-	TRBV7-3	TRBD1	TRBJ1-6
TGTGCCAGTAGTATTTCCGGGACAGAGAAGACATCCCCGATTAGGGGCTACACCTTC	CASSISGTEKTSPIRGYTF	-	TRBV19	TRBD1	TRBJ1-2
TGTGCCTGGAGTGCCCGGGGGAGTGAAGCTTTCTTT	CAWSARGSEAFF	once	TRBV30	-	TRBJ1-1
TGTGCCAGCAGTCCCGGGACAGGGGGAGAGACCCAGTACTTC	CASSPGTGGETQYF	-	TRBV27	TRBD1	TRBJ2-5
TGTGCCAGCAGCTTAGATGCGGCCCGAAACGGTGGCTACACCTTC	CASSLDAARNGGYTF	-	TRBV7-2	-	TRBJ1-2
TGTGCCAGCAGTCCCGGGACTAGCGGGAGTAATGAGCAGTTCTTC	CASSPGTSGSNEQFF	-	TRBV6-6	TRBD2	TRBJ2-1